This entry lists 9 T cell receptor beta chains sequenced from one sample in a study of T cell responses to AZD1222 COVID-19 vaccine. Method: immunoSEQ multiplex PCR; TCRdb's copy keeps in-frame clones and lacks some. Of about 150,000 clones detected, about 93% appear once; the ten largest clones hold around 1.9%. The sample was peripheral blood, taken on day 0 of AZD1222 vaccination. These receptors originate from an adult in good health.

The V gene is TRBV5-1, the J gene TRBJ1-6; D is ambiguous. This CDR3 is 13 amino acids long. From germline, CDR1 is SGHRS and CDR2 YFSETQ. Trimming pared 4 bases from V and 12 bases from J, leaving 14 bases between. CDR3 protein: CASSLTTEEPLHF. The CDR3 DNA reads as TGCGCCAGCAGCCTCACAACTGAAGAACCCCTCCACTTT.

This CDR3 reads CATSRETTGTGELFF. CDR3 nucleotide sequence: TGTGCCACCAGCAGAGAAACGACAGGCACCGGGGAGCTGTTTTTT. The chain carries TRBV15 and TRBJ2-2; possible D gene TRBD1, 6 bases. Germline V gives CDR1 LNHNV, CDR2 YYDKDF (reference sequence). This CDR3 is built from 15 residues. V lost 0 bases, J lost 4 bases, and 9 bases lay in between.

The rearrangement links TRBV2 to TRBJ2-3, with a possible D match to TRBD1 (6 bases). Germline CDR1 and CDR2: SNHLY and FYNNEI. The CDR3 has 17 residues. Trimming shortened V by 6 bases and J by 5 bases, and 24 bases separated the two germline ends. CDR3: CASSVSPRGFGQDTQYF. The CDR3 region has the DNA TGTGCCAGCAGCGTTTCACCCAGGGGATTCGGGCAAGATACGCAGTATTTT. The variable domain in full, with the rest retrieved from reference TRBV2 and TRBJ2-3, is EPEVTQTPSHQVTQMGQEVILRCVPISNHLYFYWYRQILGQKVEFLVSFYNNEISEKSEIFDDQFSVERPDGSNFTLKIRSTKLEDSAMYFCASSVSPRGFGQDTQYFGPGTRLTVL.

V is TRBV10-3 and J is TRBJ1-1; TRBD1 is a possible D gene (6 bases). Trimming took off 6 bases at V and 1 base at J, with 9 bases between the two ends. Germline CDR1 and CDR2: ENHRY and SYGVKD. CDR3 length: 13 amino acids. CDR3 residues: CAISYRENTEAFF. CDR3 sequence (DNA): TGTGCCATCAGCTACAGGGAGAACACTGAAGCTTTCTTT.

The chain uses TRBV6-5 and TRBJ1-2, with D perhaps matching TRBD1 (5 bases). This CDR3 is 16 amino acids long. V lost 1 base and J lost 4, with 16 bases in between. Germline loops: CDR1 MNHEY, CDR2 SVGAGI. The CDR3 loop is CASSYLTVSPSYGYTF. In DNA form, the CDR3 reads TGTGCCAGCAGTTACTTGACAGTTTCGCCCTCCTATGGCTACACCTTC.

The chain recombines TRBV7-2 with TRBJ1-3, with 12 bases identical to TRBD1. The V segment lost 5 bases and the J segment 4 bases; nucleotides outside the gene matches: 6. The germline V gene encodes CDR1 SGHTA and CDR2 FQGNSA. The CDR3 has 16 residues. The CDR3 sequence is CASSPSGTGGGNTIYF. CDR3 in DNA: TGTGCCAGCAGCCCCTCAGGGACAGGGGGCGGAAACACCATATATTTT.

The rearrangement uses TRBV6-5 and TRBJ2-1; 7 bases are shared with TRBD1. Germline trimming cut 6 bases from V and 2 bases from J; bases unmatched to any gene: 4. The CDR3 sequence is 14 residues long. Germline values: CDR1 MNHEY, CDR2 SVGAGI. CDR3 nucleotide sequence: TGTGCCAGCAGACCGCAGGGGGCCTACAATGAGCAGTTCTTC. Its translation is CASRPQGAYNEQFF.

This rearrangement joins TRBV18 to TRBJ2-5, with D possibly matching TRBD2 (6 bases). The V end was cut by 3 bases, the J end by 2 bases, with 13 bases between. The CDR3 has 15 residues. Germline CDR1 and CDR2: KGHSH and LQKENI. CDR3 bases: TGTGCCAGCTCACCGGGGTCCGGGAGACAAGAGACCCAGTACTTC. Translating gives CASSPGSGRQETQYF. Variable domain in full (rest from reference TRBV18 and TRBJ2-5): NAGVMQNPRHLVRRRGQEARLRCSPMKGHSHVYWYRQLPEEGLKFMVYLQKENIIDESGMPKERFSAEFPKEGPSILRIQQVVRGDSAAYFCASSPGSGRQETQYFGPGTRLLVL.

This sequence joins TRBV7-9 and TRBJ2-7; D perhaps matches TRBD2 (6 bases). Germline V lookup: CDR1 SEHNR, CDR2 FQNEAQ (reference sequence). The CDR3 is 14 amino acids. Trimming left V 4 bases short and J 0 bases short, with 10 bases between. CDR3 DNA: TGTGCCAGCAGCTGGGAGGCCCACTCCTACGAGCAGTACTTC. It codes for CASSWEAHSYEQYF. The full variable domain, with the rest looked up from reference TRBV7-9 and TRBJ2-7, is DTGVSQNPRHKITKRGQNVTFRCDPISEHNRLYWYRQTLGQGPEFLTYFQNEAQLEKSRLLSDRFSAERPKGSFSTLEIQRTEQGDSAMYLCASSWEAHSYEQYFGPGTRLTVT.